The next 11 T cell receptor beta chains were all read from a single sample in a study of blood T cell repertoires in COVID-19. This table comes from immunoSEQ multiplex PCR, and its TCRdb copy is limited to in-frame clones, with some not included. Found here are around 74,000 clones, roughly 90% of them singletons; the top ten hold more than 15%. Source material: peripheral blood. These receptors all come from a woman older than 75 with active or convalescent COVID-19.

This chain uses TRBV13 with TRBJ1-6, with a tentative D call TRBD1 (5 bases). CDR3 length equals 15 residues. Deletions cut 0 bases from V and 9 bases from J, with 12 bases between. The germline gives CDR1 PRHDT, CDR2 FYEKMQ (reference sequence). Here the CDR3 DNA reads TGTGCCAGCAGCTTAGGACAGGTCGGTGGTTCACCCCTCCACTTT. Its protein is CASSLGQVGGSPLHF.

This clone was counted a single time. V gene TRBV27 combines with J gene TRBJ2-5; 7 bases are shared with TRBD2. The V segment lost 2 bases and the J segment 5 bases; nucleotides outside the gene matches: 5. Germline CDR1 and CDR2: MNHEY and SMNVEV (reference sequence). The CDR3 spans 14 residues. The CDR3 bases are TGTGCCAGCAGTTTAAGGCTAGCGGCGGAGACCCAGTACTTC. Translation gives CASSLRLAAETQYF.

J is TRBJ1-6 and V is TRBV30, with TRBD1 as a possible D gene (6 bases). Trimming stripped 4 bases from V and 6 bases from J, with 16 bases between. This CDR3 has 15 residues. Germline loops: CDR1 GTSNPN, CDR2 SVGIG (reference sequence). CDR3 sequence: CAWIVAGGRNSPLHF. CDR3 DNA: TGTGCCTGGATTGTGGCCGGGGGGCGTAATTCACCCCTCCACTTT.

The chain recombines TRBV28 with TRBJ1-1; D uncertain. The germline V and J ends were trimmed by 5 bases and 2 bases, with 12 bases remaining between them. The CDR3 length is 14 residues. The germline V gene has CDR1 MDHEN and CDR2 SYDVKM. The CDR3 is CASSPLTANTEAFF. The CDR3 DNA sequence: TGTGCCAGCAGTCCGCTTACAGCTAACACTGAAGCTTTCTTT.

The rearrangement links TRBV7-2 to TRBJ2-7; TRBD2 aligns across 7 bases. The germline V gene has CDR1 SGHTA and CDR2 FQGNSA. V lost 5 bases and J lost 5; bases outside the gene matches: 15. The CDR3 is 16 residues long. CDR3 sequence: CASSPGTTRTSNEQYF. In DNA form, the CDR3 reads TGTGCCAGCAGCCCTGGGACTACCCGCACGTCTAACGAGCAGTACTTC.

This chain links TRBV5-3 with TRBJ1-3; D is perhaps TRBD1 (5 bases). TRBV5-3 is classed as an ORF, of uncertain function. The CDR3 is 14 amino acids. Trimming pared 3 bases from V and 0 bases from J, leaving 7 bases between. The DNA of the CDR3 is TGTGCCAGAAGCTACAGGCTCTCTGGAAACACCATATATTTT. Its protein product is CARSYRLSGNTIYF.

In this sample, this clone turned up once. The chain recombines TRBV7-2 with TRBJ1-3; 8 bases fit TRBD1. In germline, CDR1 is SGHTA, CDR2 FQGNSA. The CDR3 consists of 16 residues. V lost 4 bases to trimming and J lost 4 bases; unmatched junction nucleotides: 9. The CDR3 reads CASSWAGQGSGNTIYF. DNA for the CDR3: TGTGCCAGCAGCTGGGCTGGACAGGGTTCCGGAAACACCATATATTTT.

The CDR3 sequence is CASSKGAILQETQYF. CDR3 DNA sequence: TGTGCCAGCAGCAAAGGGGCTATTCTGCAAGAGACCCAGTACTTC. This chain connects TRBV21-1 to TRBJ2-5; TRBD1, the table's D call, lacks a check against the DNA. TRBV21-1 is deemed a pseudogene. The CDR3 sequence is 15 residues long.

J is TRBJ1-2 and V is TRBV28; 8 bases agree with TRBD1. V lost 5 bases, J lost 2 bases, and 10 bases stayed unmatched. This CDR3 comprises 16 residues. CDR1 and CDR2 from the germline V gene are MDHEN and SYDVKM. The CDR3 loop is CASSLAWTGRNYGYTF. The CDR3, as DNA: TGTGCCAGCAGTCTGGCCTGGACAGGGCGGAACTATGGCTACACCTTC.

The CDR3 reads CASSRLGLAGTVNTGELFF. The CDR3 region has the DNA TGTGCCAGCAGCCGTTTAGGGCTAGCGGGGACCGTGAACACCGGGGAGCTGTTTTTT. The chain couples TRBV4-2 to TRBJ2-2; 9 nucleotides align to TRBD2. The CDR3 is made up of 19 amino acids. J gave up 1 base and V 4 bases, and 13 bases lay outside the gene matches. Per germline, CDR1 LGHNA and CDR2 YNFKEQ.

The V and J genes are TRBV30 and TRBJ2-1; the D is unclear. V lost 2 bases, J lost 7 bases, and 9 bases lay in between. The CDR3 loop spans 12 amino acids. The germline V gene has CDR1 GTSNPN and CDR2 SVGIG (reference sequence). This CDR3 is CAWSRVLNEQFF. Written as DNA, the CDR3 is TGTGCCTGGAGTAGAGTTTTGAATGAGCAGTTCTTC.